This T cell receptor (beta chain) was identified during a study of cytotoxic CD8 clonotypes in ibrutinib-treated CLL. The CDR3 contains 14 residues. With 4 bases clipped from V and 4 bases from J, the junction kept 6 bases outside the gene matches. CDR1 is ENHRY, CDR2 SYGVKD, per germline. The table came from immunoSEQ multiplex PCR; TCRdb's copy has only in-frame clones and leaves some out. The data show some 310,000 clones, with about 77% seen just once and 6.5% to 8.5% held by the top ten. Sequencing used PBMCs, obtained before ibrutinib treatment. This chain uses TRBV10-3 with TRBJ2-7, with 8 bases lining up with TRBD1. The receptor comes from a human donor with chronic lymphocytic leukemia. The CDR3 is CAISGDRDRYEQYF. CDR3 in DNA: TGTGCCATCAGTGGGGACCGGGACAGGTACGAGCAGTACTTC.